Below, 30 T cell receptor beta chains from the same sample are listed, as sequenced in a study of breast tumors, draining lymph nodes, adjacent tissues. TCRdb fed the multiplex PCR reads into MiXCR, producing one record per CDR3 protein. The sample shows 150,000 to 200,000 distinct CDR3 sequences, about 32% of them seen only once. Axillary draining lymph nodes of breast cancer patients supplied the node samples. The sample comprised axillary lymph node tissue. Every receptor here comes from a female donor with breast cancer. Some clones in this sample may be carry-over from other donors' samples.

This clonotype was observed many times. The V gene is TRBV7-3, the J gene TRBJ2-2, with 10 bases lining up with TRBD2. The CDR3 covers 16 residues. Unmatched junction bases numbered 9, after V lost 7 bases and J lost 4 bases. The V gene's germline CDR1 is SGHTA and CDR2 FQGTGA. The CDR3 loop is CASTLSAGGGTGELFF. Here the CDR3 DNA reads TGTGCCAGCACCCTTTCAGCGGGGGGGGGCACCGGGGAGCTGTTTTTT. The whole variable domain, filled in from reference TRBV7-3 and TRBJ2-2, reads GAGVSQTPSNKVTEKGKYVELRCDPISGHTALYWYRQSLGQGPEFLIYFQGTGAADDSGLPNDRFFAVRPEGSVSTLKIQRTERGDSAVYLCASTLSAGGGTGELFFGEGSRLTVL.

Note on this clonotype: This may stem from a read error, because a much larger clone lies one nucleotide away. The V gene is TRBV19, the J gene TRBJ1-2; TRBD1 agrees at 11 bases. The CDR3 loop spans 14 amino acids. Germline assignment: CDR1 LNHDA and CDR2 SQIVND (reference sequence). The CDR3: CASSSDRGRGGYAF. The CDR3 DNA is TGTGCCAGTAGTTCGGACAGGGGGCGCGGGGGCTACGCCTTC.

This clonotype was counted at least ten times. The chain employs TRBV29-1 and TRBJ1-6; the match to TRBD1 covers 9 bases. V shed 7 bases, J shed 5 bases, and the junction held 12 bases outside the gene matches. The CDR3 loop spans 16 amino acids. Germline V CDR1 and CDR2: SQVTM, ANQGSEA. CDR3 amino acids: CSGATGGADHNSPLHF. DNA for the CDR3: TGCAGCGGTGCTACAGGGGGCGCTGACCATAATTCACCCCTCCACTTT.

This clonotype was observed many times. The chain couples TRBV29-1 to TRBJ2-7; 7 nucleotides match TRBD2. The germline CDR1 and CDR2 sequences are SQVTM and ANQGSEA. This CDR3 is 13 amino acids long. V gave up 5 bases and J gave up 6 bases; unmatched junction bases: 10. The CDR3 loop reads CSVKRGGSSEQYF. DNA of the CDR3: TGCAGCGTTAAGCGGGGAGGGAGTAGCGAGCAGTACTTC.

There are many counts of this clonotype. The CDR3 loop is CASRRGSAGELFF. Written as DNA, the CDR3 is TGTGCCAGCAGAAGAGGATCTGCCGGGGAGCTGTTTTTT. The genes are TRBV6-2 or TRBV6-3 and TRBJ2-2, with no clear D. Looked up from germline, CDR1 is MNHEY and CDR2 is SVGEGT. CDR3 length: 13 amino acids. The ends were cut back, 6 bases at V and 6 bases at J, with 11 bases in the middle.

This clonotype was seen many times. V and J are TRBV12-3 or TRBV12-4 and TRBJ2-2; 7 bases are a match to TRBD1. The CDR3 runs to 14 residues. Trimming at V came to 7 bases and at J to 3 bases, leaving 5 bases not matched to a gene. The chain's CDR3 is CASIRGIDTGELFF. The DNA for the CDR3 is TGTGCCAGCATCAGGGGGATTGACACCGGGGAGCTGTTTTTT.

This clonotype was observed many times. V is TRBV11-2 and J is TRBJ1-3, with D maybe TRBD1 (6 bases). V shed 4 bases and J shed 7 bases, with 11 bases lying between them. Germline values: CDR1 SGHAT, CDR2 FQNNGV. This CDR3 contains 13 residues. CDR3 DNA: TGTGCCAGCAGCTCAGGACAGTCGAACACCATATATTTT. Translation gives CASSSGQSNTIYF. Full variable domain (outside the CDR3, taken from reference TRBV11-2 and TRBJ1-3): EAGVAQSPRYKIIEKRQSVAFWCNPISGHATLYWYQQILGQGPKLLIQFQNNGVVDDSQLPKDRFSAERLKGVDSTLKIQPAKLEDSAVYLCASSSGQSNTIYFGEGSWLTVV.

This clonotype was recorded a few times. The chain is built from TRBV6-2 or TRBV6-3 and TRBJ2-3; D may be TRBD1 (6 bases). Trimming pared 6 bases from V and 0 bases from J, leaving 13 bases between. This CDR3 is 15 amino acids long. Germline loops: CDR1 MNHEY, CDR2 SVGEGT. In DNA, the CDR3 is TGTGCCAGCAGGAGGGGGAGAGGGAGCACAGATACGCAGTATTTT. This codes for CASRRGRGSTDTQYF.

This clonotype was detected only once. This rearrangement joins TRBV9 to TRBJ2-3; TRBD1 agrees at 7 bases. The CDR3 sequence is 14 residues long. The germline V gene encodes CDR1 SGDLS and CDR2 YYNGEE. V gave up 2 bases and J gave up 1 base; unmatched junction bases: 1. CDR3 sequence reads: CASSVQGGTDTQYF. As DNA, the CDR3 is TGTGCCAGCAGCGTCCAGGGGGGCACAGATACGCAGTATTTT.

This clonotype was counted ten times or more. The chain has TRBV7-9 and TRBJ2-1; 7 bases are a match to TRBD2. After removal of 2 bases from V and 8 bases from J, the junction contained 6 bases not matched to a gene. Germline loops: CDR1 SEHNR, CDR2 FQNEAQ (reference sequence). The CDR3 loop spans 14 amino acids. CDR3 DNA sequence: TGTGCCAGCAGCTTATCCGGGGGGAAGGATGAGCAGTTCTTC. Translated: CASSLSGGKDEQFF.

This clonotype was counted at least ten times. The chain has TRBV4-3 and TRBJ2-7; the D is unclear. Germline V gene lookup returns CDR1 LGHNA and CDR2 YSLEER. V was shortened by 0 bases and J by 3 bases, with 12 bases between the two germline ends. The length of the CDR3 is 15 residues. The CDR3 DNA reads TGCGCCAGCAGCCAAGAAGATGGGCTCAACTACGAGCAGTACTTC. It encodes CASSQEDGLNYEQYF.

This clonotype was seen at least ten times. The chain's CDR3 is CSASTTGLGYGYTF. The CDR3 DNA follows: TGCAGTGCTTCAACAACAGGTTTAGGGTATGGCTACACCTTC. This sequence joins TRBV20-1 and TRBJ1-2; TRBD1 is a possible D gene (5 bases). The CDR3 spans 14 residues. V lost 5 bases and J 5 bases, leaving 18 bases between the germline ends. Germline CDR1 is DFQATT and CDR2 is SNEGSKA (reference sequence).

This clonotype was detected a few times. This could be a read error, since a much larger clone is one nucleotide away. The chain uses TRBV12-5 and TRBJ1-2; 10 nucleotides align to TRBD1. The CDR3 runs 14 residues. Trimming took 6 bases from V and 6 from J; bases not matched to a gene: 7. Germline CDR1 LGHNT, CDR2 FRNRAP. CDR3 nucleotide sequence: TGTGCTAGTGGATGCGACAGGGGGCTGGATGGCTACACCTTC. This gives the protein CASGCDRGLDGYTF.

This sequence joins TRBV7-3 and TRBJ1-5; D unclear. The CDR3 loop spans 17 amino acids. V lost 5 bases to trimming and J lost 7 bases, with 24 bases between them. Germline-derived CDR1 and CDR2 are SGHTA and FQGTGA. The CDR3 DNA reads TGTGCCAGCAGCCTCCTAGCGGGAGGATACAATGAGCAGCCCCAGCATTTT. Amino acid sequence: CASSLLAGGYNEQPQHF.

This chain uses TRBV24-1 with TRBJ2-3; weak D call: TRBD2 (5 bases). Germline values: CDR1 KGHDR, CDR2 SFDVKD. The V end lost 12 bases, the J end lost 7 bases, and 19 bases lay between the germline ends. The CDR3 has 13 residues. CDR3 residues: CASGKDIGYTQYF. Written as DNA, the CDR3 is TGTGCCTCGGGGAAGGATATCGGTTATACGCAGTATTTT.

This clonotype came up many times. The rearrangement uses TRBV11-2 and TRBJ2-7; D is possibly TRBD1 (6 bases). Trimming stripped 4 bases from V and 4 bases from J, with 14 bases between. Germline V gene data show CDR1 as SGHAT and CDR2 as FQNNGV. The CDR3 has 14 amino acids. The CDR3 protein is CASSWRTERYEQYF. The CDR3 DNA sequence: TGTGCCAGCAGCTGGCGGACAGAGAGGTACGAGCAGTACTTC. The full variable domain, rest sourced from reference TRBV11-2 and TRBJ2-7, is EAGVAQSPRYKIIEKRQSVAFWCNPISGHATLYWYQQILGQGPKLLIQFQNNGVVDDSQLPKDRFSAERLKGVDSTLKIQPAKLEDSAVYLCASSWRTERYEQYFGPGTRLTVT.

V is TRBV9 and J is TRBJ1-1, with D uncertain. Germline lookup yields CDR1 SGDLS and CDR2 YYNGEE. V was cut by 4 bases and J by 0 bases, with 13 bases left in between. CDR3 length: 15 residues. The CDR3 spells CASSFTGGMNTEAFF. The CDR3 coding sequence is TGTGCCAGCAGCTTTACGGGAGGTATGAACACTGAAGCTTTCTTT.

Note on this clonotype: This could be a read error, since a much larger clone is one nucleotide away. The rearrangement joins TRBV18 to TRBJ1-1; D is uncertain. CDR1 KGHSH and CDR2 LQKENI come from the germline V gene. V was pared by 0 bases and J by 11 bases, with 13 bases between. The CDR3 is 13 residues long. The CDR3 sequence: CASSPPDVGWAFF. CDR3 nucleotides: TGTGCCAGCTCACCACCTGATGTGGGTTGGGCTTTCTTT.

For this clonotype: At one of its ends the junction is not consistent with the germline gene, which may arise from a read error. The chain is built from TRBV28 and TRBJ2-1, with 14 nucleotides matching TRBD2. The CDR3 has 19 amino acids. From germline, CDR1 is MDHEN and CDR2 SYDVKM. The CDR3: CASSPLGLAGGSRYNEQSF. The CDR3 DNA reads TGTGCCAGCAGCCCTCTCGGACTAGCGGGAGGCTCCCGCTACAATGAGCAGTCCTTC.

This clonotype was observed at least ten times. The V gene is TRBV7-2, the J gene TRBJ2-5, with D uncertain. This CDR3 contains 14 residues. Germline V gene lookup returns CDR1 SGHTA and CDR2 FQGNSA. The V end lost 5 bases, the J end lost 5 bases, and 15 bases lay between the germline ends. The CDR3 loop reads CASSLTLVSETQYF. In DNA form, the CDR3 reads TGTGCCAGCAGCCTCACTTTAGTCTCGGAGACCCAGTACTTC.

The chain has TRBV2 and TRBJ1-2; D is perhaps TRBD1 (6 bases). The V end was cut by 10 bases, the J end by 5 bases, with 17 bases between. The CDR3 contains 13 residues. Germline V lookup: CDR1 SNHLY, CDR2 FYNNEI. The CDR3 nucleotides read TGTGCCACCAGGCAGGGGCCTTTGTATGGCTACACCTTC. Residues: CATRQGPLYGYTF.

Concerning this clonotype itself: In this CDR3 the conserved last residue, phenylalanine or tryptophan, is missing, so a read error is likely. The DNA is omitted, as the CDR3 cannot be located on it reliably, and the CDR3 follows TCRdb's listing. The CDR3 sequence is CASAPGSV. This sequence joins TRBV10-3 and TRBJ1-6; the table's D call of TRBD1 was not tested on the DNA. The CDR3 spans 8 residues, counting both ends. Looked up from germline, CDR1 is ENHRY and CDR2 is SYGVKD.

This sequence joins TRBV19 and TRBJ1-3; D is undetermined. Per germline, CDR1 LNHDA and CDR2 SQIVND (reference sequence). This CDR3 contains 13 residues. Trimming pared 8 bases from V and 4 bases from J, leaving 12 bases between. Here the CDR3 DNA reads TGTGCCAGTCGGGCCCCTGGAGGAAACACCATATATTTT. Translation gives CASRAPGGNTIYF.

This clonotype came up a few times. J is TRBJ1-2 and V is TRBV6-6; possible D gene TRBD1, 5 bases. The germline gives CDR1 MNHNY, CDR2 SVGAGI (reference sequence). This CDR3 comprises 14 residues. V shed 7 bases and J shed 6 bases, with 18 bases lying between them. The CDR3 DNA reads TGTGCCAGCAAGCCCACGGGGGGGGGGAATGGCTACACCTTC. It codes for CASKPTGGGNGYTF.

This clonotype was counted at least ten times. This rearrangement joins TRBV2 to TRBJ2-7; D call uncertain. CDR3 size: 10 residues. V shed 6 bases and J shed 6 bases, with 6 bases lying between them. The V gene's germline CDR1 is SNHLY and CDR2 FYNNEI. CDR3 protein: CASRLFEQYF. The DNA of the CDR3 is TGTGCCAGCAGGCTGTTCGAGCAGTACTTC.

In its sample, this clonotype was seen many times. The V gene is TRBV2, the J gene TRBJ1-2; D is undetermined. The V end lost 6 bases, the J end lost 4 bases, and 15 bases lay between the germline ends. The CDR3 is made up of 14 amino acids. CDR1 SNHLY and CDR2 FYNNEI come from the germline V gene. CDR3 in DNA: TGTGCCAGCAGCCGCCGCACCCCAGTCTATGGCTACACCTTC. Residues: CASSRRTPVYGYTF.

In its sample, this clonotype was seen many times. This chain links TRBV11-2 with TRBJ2-7; 12 bases align to TRBD2. The trim removed 1 base at V and 6 bases at J, leaving 4 bases unmatched. Germline CDR1 and CDR2: SGHAT and FQNNGV. The CDR3 has 15 residues. In nucleotides, the CDR3 is TGTGCCAGCAGCTTAGTGACTAGCGGGAGACTCGAGCAGTACTTC. Translation gives CASSLVTSGRLEQYF.

Turning to this clonotype: A much larger clone differs from this one at a single base, so this may be a read error. V gene TRBV20-1 combines with J gene TRBJ2-1; TRBD2 agrees at 7 bases. The CDR3 contains 16 residues. The germline gives CDR1 DFQATT, CDR2 SNEGSKA (reference sequence). CDR3 loop: CSARDRGGTSYNEQLF. The CDR3 nucleotides read TGCAGTGCTAGAGATCGGGGAGGGACTTCCTACAATGAGCAGCTCTTC.

A remark on this clonotype: A much bigger clone sits one base away, suggesting this may be a read error. The chain combines TRBV6-2 or TRBV6-3 with TRBJ2-3; D unclear. CDR3 length equals 13 residues. Germline loops: CDR1 MNHEY, CDR2 SVGEGT. Here the CDR3 DNA reads TGTGCCAGCAGTTACTCGAAAGGAGATGCGCAGTATTTT. It is translated as CASSYSKGDAQYF.

A few counts support this clonotype. A single base separates this from a much larger clone, so it may be a read error. V gene TRBV12-3 or TRBV12-4 combines with J gene TRBJ1-5; D unresolved. Trimming took off 4 bases at V and 3 bases at J, with 7 bases between the two ends. CDR3 length: 13 residues. CDR3 protein: CASSCRDNQPQHF. In DNA form, the CDR3 reads TGTGCCAGCAGTTGCAGAGACAATCAGCCCCAGCATTTT.